This T cell receptor beta chain stems from a study of control samples from healthy donors and cancer patients. The data were produced by immunoSEQ multiplex PCR, yet TCRdb's version contains in-frame clones alone and is incomplete. The sample carries 170,000 or so clones, more than 90% recorded once. Germline V lookup: CDR1 MNHNS, CDR2 SASEGT. This CDR3 spans 16 amino acids. The J segment lost 4 bases and the V segment lost 3 bases, leaving 5 bases of the junction unmatched. This clone was seen just once. V and J are TRBV6-1 and TRBJ2-5; the match to TRBD2 covers 13 bases. Material for sequencing was blood. This TCR was recovered from a woman aged 40 to 55 in good health. CDR3 sequence reads: CASSDTSGGARETQYF. The CDR3 DNA reads as TGTGCCAGCAGTGACACTAGCGGGGGGGCCCGAGAGACCCAGTACTTC.